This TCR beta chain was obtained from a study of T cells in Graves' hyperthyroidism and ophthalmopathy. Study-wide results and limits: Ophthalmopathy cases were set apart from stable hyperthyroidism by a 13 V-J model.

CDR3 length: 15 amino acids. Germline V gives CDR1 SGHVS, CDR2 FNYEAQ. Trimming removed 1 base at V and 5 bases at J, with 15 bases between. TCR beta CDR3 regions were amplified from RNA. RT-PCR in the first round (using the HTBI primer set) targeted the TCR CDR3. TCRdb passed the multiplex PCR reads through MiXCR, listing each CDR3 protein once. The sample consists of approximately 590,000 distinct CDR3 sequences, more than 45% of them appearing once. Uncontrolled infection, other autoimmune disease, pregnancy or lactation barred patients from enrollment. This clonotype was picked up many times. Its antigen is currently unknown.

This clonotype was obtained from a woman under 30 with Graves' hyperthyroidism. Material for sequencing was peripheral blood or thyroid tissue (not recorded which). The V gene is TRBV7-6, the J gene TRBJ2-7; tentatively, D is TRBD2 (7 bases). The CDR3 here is CASSLGGGGANEQYF. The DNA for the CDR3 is TGTGCCAGCAGCTTAGGTGGGGGGGGGGCCAACGAGCAGTACTTC. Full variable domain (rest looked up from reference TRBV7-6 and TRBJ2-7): GAGVSQSPRYKVTKRGQDVALRCDPISGHVSLYWYRQALGQGPEFLTYFNYEAQQDKSGLPNDRFSAERPEGSISTLTIQRTEQRDSAMYRCASSLGGGGANEQYFGPGTRLTVT.